This T cell receptor (beta chain) was recorded in a study of T cells in Graves' hyperthyroidism and ophthalmopathy. Disease lasting under 3 months, a NOSPECS grade of at least 4, and a Clinical Activity Score of at least 3 were features of the ophthalmopathy patients. Researchers took RNA transcripts and amplified the TCR beta CDR3 regions from them. Initially, a first-round RT-PCR of the TCR CDR3 employed the HTBI primer set. MiXCR, applied by TCRdb to the multiplex PCR reads, yields one record per CDR3 protein. The sample consists of around 600,000 distinct CDR3 sequences, about a sixth of them appearing once. V was pared by 0 bases and J by 7 bases, with 12 bases between. The CDR3 contains 13 residues. Germline loops: CDR1 GTSNPN, CDR2 SVGIG (reference sequence). This clonotype was seen ten or more times.

The rearrangement links TRBV30 to TRBJ2-5; D gene ambiguous. This receptor was identified in a woman between 40 and 50 years old with Graves' ophthalmopathy. Sample: blood. CDR3 residues: CAWSVVGKGTQYF. The CDR3 region has the DNA TGTGCCTGGAGTGTAGTAGGGAAGGGGACCCAGTACTTC.